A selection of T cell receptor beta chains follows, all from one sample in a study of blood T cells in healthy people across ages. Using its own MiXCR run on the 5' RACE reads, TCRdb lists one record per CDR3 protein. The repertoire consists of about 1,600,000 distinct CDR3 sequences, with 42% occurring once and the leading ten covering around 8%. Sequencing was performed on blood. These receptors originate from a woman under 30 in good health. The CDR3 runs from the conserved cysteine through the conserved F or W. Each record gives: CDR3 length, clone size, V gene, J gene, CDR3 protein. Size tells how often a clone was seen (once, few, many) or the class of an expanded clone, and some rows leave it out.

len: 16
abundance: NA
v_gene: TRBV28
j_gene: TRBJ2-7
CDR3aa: CASSLLAGAEPYEQYF

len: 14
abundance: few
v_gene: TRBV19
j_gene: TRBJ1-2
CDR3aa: CASRMVLAGYGYTF

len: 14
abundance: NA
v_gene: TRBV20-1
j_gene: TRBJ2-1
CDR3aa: CSGLSSGYLNEQFF

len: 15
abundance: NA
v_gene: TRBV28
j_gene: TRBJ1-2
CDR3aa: CASSQGSGQSVGYTF

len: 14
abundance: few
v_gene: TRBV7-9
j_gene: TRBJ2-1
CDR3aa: CASSSVTAYNEQFF

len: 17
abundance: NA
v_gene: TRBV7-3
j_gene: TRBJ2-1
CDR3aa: CASSQHPGLAGSNEQFF

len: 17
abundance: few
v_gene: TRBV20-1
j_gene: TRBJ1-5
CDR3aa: CSARDPAMVGGNQPQHF

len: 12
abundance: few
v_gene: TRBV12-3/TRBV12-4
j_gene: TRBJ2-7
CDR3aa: CASSIWGLEQYF

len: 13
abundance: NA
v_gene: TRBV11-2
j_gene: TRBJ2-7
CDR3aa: CASSGLPSYEQYF

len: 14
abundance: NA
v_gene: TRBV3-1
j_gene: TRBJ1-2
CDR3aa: CASSQGAEYYGYTF

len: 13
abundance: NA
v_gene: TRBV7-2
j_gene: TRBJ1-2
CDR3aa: CASSLDNNYGYTF

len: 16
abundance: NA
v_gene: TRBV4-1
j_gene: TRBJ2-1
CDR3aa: CASSQAWGPTANEQFF

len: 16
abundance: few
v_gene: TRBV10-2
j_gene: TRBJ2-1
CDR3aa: CASSESILHSYNEQFF

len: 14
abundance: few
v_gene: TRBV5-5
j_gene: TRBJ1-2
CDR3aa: CATPLPGQTPGYTF

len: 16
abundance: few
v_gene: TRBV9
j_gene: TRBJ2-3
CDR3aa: CASSVGNSGNTDTQYF

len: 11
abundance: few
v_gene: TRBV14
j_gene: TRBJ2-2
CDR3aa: CASSHGGELFF

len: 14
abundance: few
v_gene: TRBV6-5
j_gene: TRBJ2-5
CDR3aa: CASSYGGGQETQYF

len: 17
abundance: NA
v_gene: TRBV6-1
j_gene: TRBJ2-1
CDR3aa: CASSGAGGDRSINEQFF

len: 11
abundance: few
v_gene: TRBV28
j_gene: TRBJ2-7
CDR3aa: CASQTGGKQYF

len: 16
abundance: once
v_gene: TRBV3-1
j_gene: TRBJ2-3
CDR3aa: CASSQAGQGRPDTQYF

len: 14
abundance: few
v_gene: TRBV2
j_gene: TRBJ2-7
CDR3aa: CASKAGQGSYEQYF

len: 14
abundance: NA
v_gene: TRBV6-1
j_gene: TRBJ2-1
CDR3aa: CASSLVGARDEQFF

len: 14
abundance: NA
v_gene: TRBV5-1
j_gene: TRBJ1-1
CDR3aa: CASRNRGQGTEAFF

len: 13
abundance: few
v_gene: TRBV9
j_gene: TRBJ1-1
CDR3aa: CASSVVEEYEAFF

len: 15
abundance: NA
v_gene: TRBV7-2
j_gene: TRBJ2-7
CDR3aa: CASSLTGQADYEQYF

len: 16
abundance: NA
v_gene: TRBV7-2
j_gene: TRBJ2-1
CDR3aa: CASSISGPLDYNEQFF

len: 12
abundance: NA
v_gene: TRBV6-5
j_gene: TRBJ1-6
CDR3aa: CASKSWESPLHF

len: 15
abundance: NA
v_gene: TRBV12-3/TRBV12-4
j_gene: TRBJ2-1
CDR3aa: CASSLTRSSYNEQFF

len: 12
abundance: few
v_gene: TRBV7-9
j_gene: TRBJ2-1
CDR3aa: CASQRERDEQFF

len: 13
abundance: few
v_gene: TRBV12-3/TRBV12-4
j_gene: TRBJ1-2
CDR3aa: CASSPLRQAAYTF

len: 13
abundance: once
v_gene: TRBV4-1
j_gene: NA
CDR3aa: CARSQGVNYEQYF

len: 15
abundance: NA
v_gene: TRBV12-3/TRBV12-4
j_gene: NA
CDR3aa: CASRAAGRGDYEQYF

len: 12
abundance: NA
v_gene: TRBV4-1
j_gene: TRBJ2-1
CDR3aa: CASSPTANEQFF

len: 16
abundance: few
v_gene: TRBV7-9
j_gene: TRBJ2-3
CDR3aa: CASSPLPGQGTDTQYF

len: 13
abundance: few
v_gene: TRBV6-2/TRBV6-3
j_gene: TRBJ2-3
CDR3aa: CASRAGVFYTQYF

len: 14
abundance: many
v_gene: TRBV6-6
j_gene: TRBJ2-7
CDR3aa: CASRYSGSAGEQYF

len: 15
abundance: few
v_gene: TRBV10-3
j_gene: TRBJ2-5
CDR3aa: CAISESGAGSETQYF

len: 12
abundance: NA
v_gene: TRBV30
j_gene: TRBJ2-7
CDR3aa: CAWSYSSYEQYF

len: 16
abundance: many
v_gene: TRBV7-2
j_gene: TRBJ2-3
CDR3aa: CASNLLAGDVTDTQYF

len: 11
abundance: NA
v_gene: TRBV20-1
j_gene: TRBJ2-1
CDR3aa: CNLKGDNEQFF

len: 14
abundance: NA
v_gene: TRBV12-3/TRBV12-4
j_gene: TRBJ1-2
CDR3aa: CASSRSGQTYGYTF

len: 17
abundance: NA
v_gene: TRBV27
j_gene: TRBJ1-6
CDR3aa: CASRILRQNSYNSPLHF

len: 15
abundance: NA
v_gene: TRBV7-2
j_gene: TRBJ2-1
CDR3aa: CASSINRGSYNEQFF

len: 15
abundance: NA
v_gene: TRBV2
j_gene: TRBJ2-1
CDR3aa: CASSDQTSAHNEQFF

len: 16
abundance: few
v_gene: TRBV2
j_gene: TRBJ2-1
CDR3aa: CASSARLAGSYNEQFF

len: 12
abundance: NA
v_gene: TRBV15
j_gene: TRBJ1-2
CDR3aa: CATSEAPLGYTF

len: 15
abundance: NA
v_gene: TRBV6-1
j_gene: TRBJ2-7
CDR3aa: CASSPRDRGPNEQYF

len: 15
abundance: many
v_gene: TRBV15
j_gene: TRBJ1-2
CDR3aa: CATSRGQQHNYGYTF

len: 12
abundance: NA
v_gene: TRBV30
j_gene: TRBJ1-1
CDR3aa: CAWSVLQYEAFF

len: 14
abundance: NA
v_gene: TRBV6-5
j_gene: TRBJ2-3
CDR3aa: CASSSVGAGDTQYF

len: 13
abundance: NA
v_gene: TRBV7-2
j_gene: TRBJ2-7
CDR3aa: CASSSDRSSEQYF

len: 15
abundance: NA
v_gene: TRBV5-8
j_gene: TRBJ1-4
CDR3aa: CASSPLRQGNEKLFF

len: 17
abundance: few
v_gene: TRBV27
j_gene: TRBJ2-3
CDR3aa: CASRRLTSGDYTDTQYF

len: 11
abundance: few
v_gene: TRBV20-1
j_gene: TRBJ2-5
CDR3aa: CSGRAQETQYF

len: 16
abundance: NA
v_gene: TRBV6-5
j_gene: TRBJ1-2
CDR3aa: CASSLEGQGVVGGYTF

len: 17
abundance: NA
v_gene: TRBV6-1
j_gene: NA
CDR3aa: CASREPGLAGVRYEQYF

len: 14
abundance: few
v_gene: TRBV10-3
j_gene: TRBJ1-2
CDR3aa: CAIVEGREGEGYTF